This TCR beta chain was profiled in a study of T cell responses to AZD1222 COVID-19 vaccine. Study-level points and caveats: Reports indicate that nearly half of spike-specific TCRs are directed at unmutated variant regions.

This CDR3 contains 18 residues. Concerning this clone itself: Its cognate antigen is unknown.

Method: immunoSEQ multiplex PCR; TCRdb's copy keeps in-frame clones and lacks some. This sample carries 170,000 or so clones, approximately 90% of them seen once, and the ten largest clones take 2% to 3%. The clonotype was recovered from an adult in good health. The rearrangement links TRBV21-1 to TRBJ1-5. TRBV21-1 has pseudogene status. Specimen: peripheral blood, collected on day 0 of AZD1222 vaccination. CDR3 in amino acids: CASSKSIPGESGNQPQHF. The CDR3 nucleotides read TGTGCCAGCAGCAAAAGTATACCGGGGGAAAGTGGCAATCAGCCCCAGCATTTT.